A selection of T cell receptor beta chains follows, all from one sample in a study of regulatory T cells in long-lasting Graves disease. TCRdb passed the multiplex PCR reads through MiXCR, listing each CDR3 protein once. This table holds roughly 700,000 distinct CDR3 sequences, about 30% found once. The sample consisted of peripheral blood mononuclear cells (PBMCs), taken when the disease was refractory, from a patient treated with antithyroid drugs. The receptors were gathered from a female donor with Graves disease. The CDR3 runs from the conserved cysteine through the conserved F or W. A D gene is named only where the DNA matches it firmly. For some rows the clone size is stated as once, few or many, or as a class when expanded; others skip it.

J gene | V gene | clone size | D gene | CDR3 protein | CDR3 DNA
TRBJ1-2 | TRBV3-1 | NA | NA | CASGQVGPTYGYTF | TGTGCCAGCGGCCAAGTCGGACCGACCTATGGCTACACCTTC
TRBJ2-7 | TRBV14 | NA | TRBD1 | CASSQGGGQGAYEQYF | TGTGCCAGCAGCCAAGGGGGGGGACAGGGGGCCTACGAGCAGTACTTC
TRBJ1-1 | TRBV5-6 | few | TRBD1 | CASSPTGLNEAFF | TGTGCCAGCAGCCCGACAGGGTTAAATGAAGCTTTCTTT
TRBJ2-2 | TRBV7-7 | NA | NA | CASSFSTNSAGELFF | TGTGCCAGCAGCTTCTCCACTAATTCTGCCGGGGAGCTGTTTTTT
TRBJ1-2 | TRBV28 | many | NA | CASTFGGQAYGYTF | TGTGCCAGCACCTTCGGGGGGCAAGCCTATGGCTACACCTTC
TRBJ1-1 | TRBV29-1 | many | NA | CSVEGTGITTEAFF | TGCAGCGTTGAAGGGACGGGGATAACCACTGAAGCTTTCTTT
TRBJ2-4 | TRBV11-2 | NA | TRBD2 | CASSLASGNIQYF | TGTGCCAGCAGCTTAGCTAGCGGGAACATTCAGTACTTC
TRBJ1-2 | TRBV5-1 | many | NA | CASSPEGTNYGYTF | TGCGCCAGCAGCCCAGAGGGTACCAACTATGGCTACACCTTC
TRBJ2-7 | TRBV7-9 | NA | TRBD1 | CASSNLDRGLYEQYF | TGTGCCAGCAGCAATCTGGACAGGGGGCTCTACGAGCAGTACTTC
TRBJ2-6 | TRBV11-3 | few | TRBD1 | CASSMGQGSGANVLTF | TGTGCCAGCAGCATGGGACAGGGCTCTGGGGCCAACGTCCTGACTTTC
TRBJ2-3 | TRBV20-1 | NA | NA | CSALSNGGITDTQYF | TGCAGTGCCCTATCCAACGGAGGGATCACAGATACGCAGTATTTT
TRBJ2-6 | TRBV11-3 | few | NA | CASSWVAGYSGANVLTF | TGTGCCAGCAGCTGGGTGGCGGGGTACTCTGGGGCCAACGTCCTGACTTTC
TRBJ2-7 | TRBV12-3/TRBV12-4 | NA | TRBD2 | CASSPGGGLYEQYF | TGTGCCAGCAGCCCCGGGGGGGGCCTCTACGAGCAGTACTTC
TRBJ2-7 | TRBV20-1 | NA | NA | CSASGRGQTYEQYF | TGCAGTGCTAGTGGGCGGGGACAGACCTACGAGCAGTACTTC
TRBJ2-1 | TRBV28 | many | TRBD2 | CASSLGTSGSSYNEQFF | TGTGCCAGCAGTTTAGGGACTAGCGGGTCCTCCTACAATGAGCAGTTCTTC
TRBJ1-1 | TRBV6-1 | many | TRBD1 | CASRPGQHTEAFF | TGTGCCAGCAGACCGGGACAGCACACTGAAGCTTTCTTT
TRBJ1-2 | TRBV28 | many | NA | CASRATSGYTF | TGTGCCAGCAGAGCCACGAGTGGCTACACCTTC
TRBJ1-5 | TRBV6-1 | many | TRBD1 | CASSGSGTGGNQPQHF | TGTGCCAGCAGTGGCTCCGGGACAGGGGGCAATCAGCCCCAGCATTTT
TRBJ1-1 | TRBV29-1 | NA | NA | CSVGREVETEAFF | TGCAGCGTTGGAAGGGAGGTCGAGACTGAAGCTTTCTTT
TRBJ1-2 | TRBV9 | NA | TRBD1 | CASSVSGGGASGYTF | TGTGCCAGCAGCGTATCAGGGGGGGGTGCAAGCGGCTACACCTTC
TRBJ2-7 | TRBV2 | many | NA | CASLDLAYEQYF | TGTGCCAGCCTGGACCTCGCCTACGAGCAGTACTTC
TRBJ1-2 | TRBV27 | many | NA | CASSLLSGSGYTF | TGTGCCAGCAGTTTATTATCAGGGTCTGGCTACACCTTC
TRBJ2-2 | TRBV14 | NA | NA | CASSPVGRELFF | TGTGCCAGCAGCCCCGTGGGGCGGGAGCTGTTTTTT
TRBJ1-5 | TRBV30 | NA | NA | CAWSGTGSQYNQPQHF | TGTGCCTGGAGTGGAACAGGATCGCAGTATAATCAGCCCCAGCATTTT
TRBJ1-5 | TRBV20-1 | NA | TRBD1 | CSASRDRGELSNQPQHF | TGCAGTGCTAGCCGGGACAGGGGGGAACTGAGCAATCAGCCCCAGCATTTT
TRBJ1-6 | TRBV28 | many | NA | CASRSISGASYNSPLHF | TGTGCCAGCAGATCAATCAGTGGAGCCTCCTATAATTCACCCCTCCACTTT
TRBJ2-7 | TRBV30 | NA | NA | CAWSPFLSGGGNEQYF | TGTGCCTGGAGTCCCTTCCTTTCCGGGGGCGGGAATGAGCAGTACTTC
TRBJ2-7 | TRBV6-1 | many | NA | CASSQRVYEQYF | TGTGCCAGCAGTCAGCGGGTTTACGAGCAGTACTTC
TRBJ1-5 | TRBV20-1 | NA | NA | CSARGAFYQPQHF | TGCAGTGCTAGAGGGGCTTTCTATCAGCCCCAGCATTTT
TRBJ1-5 | TRBV19 | NA | NA | CPRYQSNGGPEQPQHF | TGTCCCAGATATCAGTCGAATGGGGGACCAGAACAGCCCCAGCATTTT
TRBJ2-3 | TRBV9 | NA | NA | CASSVVGGSTDTQYF | TGTGCCAGCAGCGTAGTTGGGGGTAGCACAGATACGCAGTATTTT
TRBJ1-1 | TRBV5-5 | once | TRBD1 | CASTTQGRSYTEAFF | TGTGCCAGCACCACACAGGGGAGATCGTACACTGAAGCTTTCTTT
TRBJ2-1 | TRBV15 | NA | NA | CATSLDMGPDNEQFF | TGTGCCACCAGCCTGGACATGGGCCCCGACAATGAGCAGTTCTTC
TRBJ1-1 | TRBV28 | many | NA | CASSSTPGYGGAEAFF | TGTGCCAGCAGTTCCACCCCCGGTTATGGAGGTGCTGAAGCTTTCTTT
TRBJ1-1 | TRBV15 | NA | NA | CATSRGGNLNTEAFF | TGTGCCACCAGCAGAGGAGGGAATCTAAACACTGAAGCTTTCTTT
TRBJ2-2 | TRBV5-1 | NA | TRBD1 | CASSFGTGVNYGELFF | TGCGCCAGCAGCTTCGGGACAGGGGTGAATTACGGGGAGCTGTTTTTT
TRBJ1-1 | TRBV6-1 | NA | NA | CAVSGSLMNTEAFF | TGTGCAGTTAGTGGCAGCCTCATGAACACTGAAGCTTTCTTT
TRBJ1-5 | TRBV5-1 | few | TRBD1 | CASSLTGTDSNQPQHF | TGCGCCAGCAGCTTGACTGGGACAGATAGCAATCAGCCCCAGCATTTT
TRBJ2-2 | TRBV6-1 | NA | TRBD2 | CASRSLAALGAGELFF | TGTGCCAGCAGGTCACTAGCGGCCCTTGGGGCCGGGGAGCTGTTTTTT
TRBJ2-2 | TRBV7-2 | NA | TRBD2 | CASSLVERRAGVTGELFF | TGTGCCAGCAGCTTAGTAGAGCGCCGGGCGGGGGTCACCGGGGAGCTGTTTTTT
TRBJ1-5 | TRBV2 | NA | NA | CATRDVNSNQPQHF | TGTGCCACCAGGGACGTCAATAGCAATCAGCCCCAGCATTTT
TRBJ2-3 | TRBV2 | few | NA | CASSSPPGDTQYF | TGTGCCAGCAGTAGCCCCCCGGGGGATACGCAGTATTTT
TRBJ2-5 | TRBV10-2 | NA | TRBD1 | CASSSQGAVGETQYF | TGCGCCAGCAGTTCGCAGGGGGCGGTGGGAGAGACCCAGTACTTC
TRBJ2-2 | TRBV11-2 | NA | NA | CASTLWGSNTGELFF | TGTGCCAGCACCCTGTGGGGGTCGAACACCGGGGAGCTGTTTTTT
TRBJ2-2 | TRBV6-5 | few | TRBD2 | CASSYILAGPGGELFF | TGTGCCAGCAGTTACATCCTAGCGGGACCTGGCGGGGAGCTGTTTTTT
TRBJ1-4 | TRBV6-2/TRBV6-3 | many | TRBD1 | CASSYSFSPGTGGGKLFF | TGTGCCAGCAGTTACTCGTTTTCCCCCGGGACAGGGGGCGGGAAACTGTTTTTT
TRBJ2-1 | TRBV7-3 | NA | TRBD2 | CASSSGTSGRAKNEQFF | TGTGCCAGCAGCTCCGGGACTAGCGGGAGGGCCAAGAATGAGCAGTTCTTC
TRBJ2-7 | TRBV12-3/TRBV12-4 | many | NA | CASTPEVGQYEQYF | TGTGCCAGCACTCCCGAGGTCGGGCAGTACGAGCAGTACTTC
TRBJ2-1 | TRBV11-2 | NA | NA | CASSLTQGTEQFF | TGTGCCAGCAGTTTGACCCAGGGGACTGAGCAGTTCTTC
TRBJ2-7 | TRBV6-1 | NA | TRBD1 | CASSPYRGYEQYF | TGTGCCAGCAGTCCATACAGGGGCTACGAGCAGTACTTC
TRBJ1-1 | TRBV11-2 | few | NA | CASHTIVGVENTEAFF | TGTGCCAGCCACACGATTGTGGGCGTGGAGAACACTGAAGCTTTCTTT
TRBJ2-7 | TRBV3-1 | NA | TRBD1 | CASSRGQVGFTF | TGTGCCAGCAGTCGAGGACAGGTCGGCTTCACCTTC